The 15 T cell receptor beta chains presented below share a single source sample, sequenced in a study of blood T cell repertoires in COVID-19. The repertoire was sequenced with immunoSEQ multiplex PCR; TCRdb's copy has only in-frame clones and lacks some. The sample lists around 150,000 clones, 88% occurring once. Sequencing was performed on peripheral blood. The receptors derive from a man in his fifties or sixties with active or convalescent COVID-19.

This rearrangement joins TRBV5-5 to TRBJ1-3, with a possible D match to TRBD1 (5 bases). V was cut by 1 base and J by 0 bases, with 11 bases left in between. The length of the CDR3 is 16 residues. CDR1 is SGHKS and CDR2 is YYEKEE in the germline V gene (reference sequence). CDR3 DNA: TGTGCCAGCAGCTTGAGGGAGGGGACCTCTGGAAACACCATATATTTT. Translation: CASSLREGTSGNTIYF.

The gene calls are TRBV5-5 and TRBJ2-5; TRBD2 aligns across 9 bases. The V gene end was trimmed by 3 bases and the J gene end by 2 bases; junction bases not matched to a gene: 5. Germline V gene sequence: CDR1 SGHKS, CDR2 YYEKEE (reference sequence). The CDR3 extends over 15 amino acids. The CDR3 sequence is CASSSGTSLQETQYF. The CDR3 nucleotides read TGTGCCAGCAGCTCCGGGACTAGCCTTCAAGAGACCCAGTACTTC.

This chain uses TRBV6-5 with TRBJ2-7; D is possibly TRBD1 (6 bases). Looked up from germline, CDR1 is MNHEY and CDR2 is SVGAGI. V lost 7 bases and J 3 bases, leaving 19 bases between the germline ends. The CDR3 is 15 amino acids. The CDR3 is CASTLSQDRIYEQYF. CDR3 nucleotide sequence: TGTGCCAGCACCCTCTCCCAGGACAGAATCTACGAGCAGTACTTC.

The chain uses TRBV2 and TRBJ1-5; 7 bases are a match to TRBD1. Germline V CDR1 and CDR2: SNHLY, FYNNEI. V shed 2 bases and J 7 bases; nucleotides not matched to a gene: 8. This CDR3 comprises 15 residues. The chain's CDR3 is CASSEQGGPEQPQHF. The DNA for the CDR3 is TGTGCCAGCAGTGAACAAGGGGGCCCGGAGCAGCCCCAGCATTTT.

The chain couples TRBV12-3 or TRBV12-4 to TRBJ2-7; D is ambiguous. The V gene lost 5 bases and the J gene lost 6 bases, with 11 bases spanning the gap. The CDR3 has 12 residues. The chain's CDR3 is CASSPEVGEQYF. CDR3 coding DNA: TGTGCCAGCAGTCCCGAGGTTGGCGAGCAGTACTTC.

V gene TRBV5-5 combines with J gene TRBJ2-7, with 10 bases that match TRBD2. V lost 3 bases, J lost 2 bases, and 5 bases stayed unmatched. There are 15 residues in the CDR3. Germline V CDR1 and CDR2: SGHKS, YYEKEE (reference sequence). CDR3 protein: CASSSQAGGPYEQYF. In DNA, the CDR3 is TGTGCCAGCAGCTCACAAGCGGGAGGGCCCTACGAGCAGTACTTC.

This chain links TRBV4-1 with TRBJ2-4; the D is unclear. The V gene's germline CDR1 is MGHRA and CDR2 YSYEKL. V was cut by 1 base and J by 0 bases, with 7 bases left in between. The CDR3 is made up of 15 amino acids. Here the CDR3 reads CASSQVILAKNIQYF. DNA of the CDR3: TGCGCCAGCAGCCAAGTGATACTAGCCAAAAACATTCAGTACTTC.

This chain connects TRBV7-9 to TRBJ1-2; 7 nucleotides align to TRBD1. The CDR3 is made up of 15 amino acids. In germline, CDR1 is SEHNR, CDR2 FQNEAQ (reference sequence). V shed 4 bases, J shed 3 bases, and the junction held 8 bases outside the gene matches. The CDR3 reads CASSSYRGADYGYTF. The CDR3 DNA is TGTGCCAGCAGCTCTTACAGGGGCGCGGACTATGGCTACACCTTC.

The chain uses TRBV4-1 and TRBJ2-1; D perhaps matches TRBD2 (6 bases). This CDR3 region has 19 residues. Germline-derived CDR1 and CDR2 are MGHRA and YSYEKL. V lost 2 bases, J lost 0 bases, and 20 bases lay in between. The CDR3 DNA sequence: TGCGCCAGCAGCCAACCGGGACTTAGGGATGGGCCCTCCTACAATGAGCAGTTCTTC. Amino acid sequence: CASSQPGLRDGPSYNEQFF.

CDR3 residues: CAISESLANTEAFF. In DNA form, the CDR3 reads TGTGCCATCAGTGAGTCGCTAGCCAACACTGAAGCTTTCTTT. The J gene is TRBJ1-1, the V gene TRBV10-3; D call uncertain. Germline assignment: CDR1 ENHRY and CDR2 SYGVKD. The CDR3 contains 14 residues. The V end was cut by 0 bases, the J end by 2 bases, with 7 bases between.

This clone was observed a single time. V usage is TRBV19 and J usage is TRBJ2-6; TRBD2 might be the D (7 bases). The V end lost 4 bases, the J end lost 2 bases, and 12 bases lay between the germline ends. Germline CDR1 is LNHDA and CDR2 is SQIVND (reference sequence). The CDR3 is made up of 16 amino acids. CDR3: CASSTRGGAGANVLTF. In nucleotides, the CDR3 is TGTGCCAGTAGTACCAGGGGAGGGGCTGGGGCCAACGTCCTGACTTTC.

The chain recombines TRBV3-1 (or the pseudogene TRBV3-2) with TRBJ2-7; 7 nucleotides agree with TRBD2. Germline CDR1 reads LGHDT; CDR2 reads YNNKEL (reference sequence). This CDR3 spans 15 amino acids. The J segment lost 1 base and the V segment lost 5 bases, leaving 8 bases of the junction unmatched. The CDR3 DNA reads TGTGCCAGCAGCTCAACTAGCGAGAAGTCCTACGAGCAGTACTTC. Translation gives CASSSTSEKSYEQYF.

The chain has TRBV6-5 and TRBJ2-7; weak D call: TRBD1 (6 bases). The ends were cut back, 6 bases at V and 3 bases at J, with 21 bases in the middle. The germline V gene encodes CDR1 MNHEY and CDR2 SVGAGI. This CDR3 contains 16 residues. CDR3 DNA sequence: TGTGCCAGCAGCTACGGGACATCCCTAAGTAGCTACGAGCAGTACTTC. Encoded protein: CASSYGTSLSSYEQYF.

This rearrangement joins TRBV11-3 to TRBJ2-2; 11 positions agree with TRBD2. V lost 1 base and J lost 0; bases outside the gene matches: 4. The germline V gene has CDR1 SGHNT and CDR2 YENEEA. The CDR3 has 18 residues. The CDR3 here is CASSLGLTSGTNTGELFF. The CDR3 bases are TGTGCCAGCAGCTTAGGTTTGACTAGCGGGACGAACACCGGGGAGCTGTTTTTT.

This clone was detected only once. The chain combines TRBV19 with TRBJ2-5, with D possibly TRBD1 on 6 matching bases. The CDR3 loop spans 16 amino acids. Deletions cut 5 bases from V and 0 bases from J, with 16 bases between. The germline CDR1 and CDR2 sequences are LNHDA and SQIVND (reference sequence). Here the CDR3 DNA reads TGTGCCAGTAGTCCCTGGGGGCACGGGGACCAAGAGACCCAGTACTTC. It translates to CASSPWGHGDQETQYF.